This T cell receptor (beta chain) comes out of a study of Ad26.COV2.S vaccination and SARS-CoV-2 variants. In germline, CDR1 is SGHDN, CDR2 FVKESK. The ends were cut back, 2 bases at V and 6 bases at J, with 10 bases in the middle. The CDR3 length is 13 residues. A word on this clone: Its antigen is unidentified.

Points from the study as a whole: People given the vaccine had a wider spike-specific TCR breadth than placebo recipients did.

Method: immunoSEQ multiplex PCR; TCRdb's copy keeps in-frame clones and lacks some. This sample yields roughly 300,000 clones, of which 65% to 90% are seen a single time; roughly a tenth belongs to the top ten. Treatment denoted: about 20 received Ad26.COV2.S at low or high dose, single or two shots; roughly 5 received placebo; per-sample allocation not given. After the first vaccine or placebo injection, samples were drawn on day 63. An Ad26 vector carrying the Wuhan-strain SARS-CoV-2 spike served as the vaccine. The rearrangement uses TRBV14 and TRBJ1-2; D is perhaps TRBD1 (5 bases). This clonotype originated in a person between 18 and 60 years old who received the Ad26.COV2.S COVID-19 vaccine or a placebo. The material sequenced was peripheral blood, taken in a trial of Ad26.COV2.S vaccine versus placebo. The CDR3 loop is CASSQQLGDGYTF. The CDR3 bases are TGTGCCAGCAGCCAACAACTGGGGGATGGCTACACCTTC.